The sample holds a few counts of the clone carrying this T cell receptor beta chain. No antigen is known for it. V lost 3 bases and J lost 6, with 21 bases in between. This CDR3 is 16 amino acids long. Preparation of the TCRbeta library involved a method that used unique molecular identifiers. TCRdb passed the PCR reads through MiXCR, listing each CDR3 protein once. The sample gives fewer than 450,000 distinct CDR3 sequences, 15% to 20% of which show up once; roughly two fifths is in the top ten. This specimen belongs to a study of T-cell reconstitution after alpha-beta-depleted transplantation in children. Findings and caveats of the study: The origin of high day-60 TCRbeta diversity in some patients lay in surviving recipient T cells and thymic progenitors.

V is TRBV12-3 or TRBV12-4 and J is TRBJ2-7, with D possibly matching TRBD2 (6 bases). The sequences come from PBMCs, mostly from graft donor cells, collected 360 days after TCRalphabeta/CD19-depleted stem cell transplant. The sequence was obtained from a male patient between 2 and 9 years old who had a stem cell transplant for acute lymphoblastic leukemia, so the T cells may come from the graft donor. CDR3 loop: CASSFRGAWGVREQYF. In DNA form, the CDR3 reads TGTGCCAGCAGTTTCCGCGGGGCGTGGGGGGTTCGCGAGCAGTACTTC.